This TCR beta chain stems from a study of blood T cell repertoires in COVID-19. Study overall: Spain, Italy and the United States supplied samples that represented acute and convalescent COVID-19. In each case, the material was cDNA or gDNA derived from T cells, B-cell-depleted T cells, or PBMCs.

The CDR3 spans 14 residues. Trimming took 7 bases from V and 7 from J; bases not matched to a gene: 11. CDR1 is SNHLY and CDR2 is FYNNEI in the germline V gene. Source study methods: Amplification of reference gene primers provided the estimated nucleated cell counts. The table came from immunoSEQ multiplex PCR; TCRdb's copy has only in-frame clones and leaves some out. V and J calls and clone size are as listed in that table; D and trimming were resolved from the DNA. The sample has more than 150,000 clones; approximately 86% are singletons. The TCR was taken from a man in his 60s with acute or convalescent COVID-19. Sequencing input: peripheral blood. The genes are TRBV2 and TRBJ1-2; TRBD1 agrees at 8 bases. CDR3 sequence: CASTPAGTGGGYTF. The CDR3 region has the DNA TGTGCCAGCACCCCCGCCGGGACAGGAGGTGGCTACACCTTC. Supplemented by reference TRBV2 and TRBJ1-2, the full variable domain reads EPEVTQTPSHQVTQMGQEVILRCVPISNHLYFYWYRQILGQKVEFLVSFYNNEISEKSEIFDDQFSVERPDGSNFTLKIRSTKLEDSAMYFCASTPAGTGGGYTFGSGTRLTVV.